This T cell receptor (beta chain) is from a study of blood T cells in healthy people across ages. Turning to this clonotype: Its antigen remains unidentified.

Overall study results and limits: More naive CD4+ cells and higher diversity marked long-lived donors relative to aged donors.

A second PCR of about 6 to 12 cycles used a sample-barcoded 5' primer and a J-beta primer mix. TCRdb fed the 5' RACE reads into MiXCR, producing one record per CDR3 protein. The sample has 850,000 to 1,000,000 distinct CDR3 sequences; about 53% are singletons. The CDR3 sequence is 14 residues long. From germline, CDR1 is MNHEY and CDR2 SMNVEV (reference sequence). The sequence came from a woman aged 60-75 years in good health. Material for sequencing was blood. The V and J genes are TRBV27 and TRBJ2-4; 8 nucleotides match TRBD1. Near its end, the DNA agrees better with TRBJ2-7, so the J call may be wrong. Written as DNA, the CDR3 is TGTGCCAGCTCACCGGACAGGGTTGCGTACGAGCAGTACTTC. Protein product: CASSPDRVAYEQYF.